This T cell receptor beta chain is drawn from a study of shared clonotypes between healthy human individuals. Repertoires were generated with immunoSEQ multiplex PCR, while TCRdb's copy carries only in-frame clones and drops some. The table includes a few million clones, around nine tenths detected once. Comment on this clone: The sample holds other DNA sequences that translate to the same CDR3.

Germline CDR1 reads LGHNA; CDR2 reads YNFKEQ. V lost 3 bases and J 1 base, leaving 10 bases between the germline ends. There are 15 residues in the CDR3. The source is a man between 18 and 29 years old in good health. This rearrangement joins TRBV4-2 to TRBJ1-3; D unresolved. The sample comprised naive CD4+ T cells sorted from blood. Documented subset: CD45RA+ positively selected. CDR3 in amino acids: CASSQEWSSGNTIYF. In DNA form, the CDR3 reads TGTGCCAGCAGCCAGGAGTGGAGTTCTGGAAACACCATATATTTT.